These 24 T cell receptor beta chains came from one sample sequenced in a study of blood T cells in healthy people across ages. With a J-beta primer mix and a sample-barcoded 5' primer, a second PCR ran about 7 to 12 cycles. MiXCR, applied by TCRdb to the 5' RACE reads, yields one record per CDR3 protein. The repertoire has about 1.4 million distinct CDR3 sequences, approximately 59% of them found once; the top ten carry more than 6%. The source material was blood. The receptors derive from a man younger than 35 in good health.

Note on this clonotype: A junction boundary mismatches the germline segment, possibly from a read error. The chain links TRBV5-6 to TRBJ1-2; D might be TRBD1 (5 bases). This CDR3 is 14 amino acids long. Germline-derived CDR1 and CDR2 are SGHDT and YYEEEE. Here the CDR3 reads CAGSLQGVPGSYTF. The CDR3 region has the DNA TGTGCCGGCAGCCTACAAGGGGTCCCCGGTAGCTACACCTTC.

The V gene is TRBV2, the J gene TRBJ2-5; 7 bases are shared with TRBD2. The CDR3 sequence is 14 residues long. Germline CDR1 reads SNHLY; CDR2 reads FYNNEI. Germline trimming cut 4 bases from V and 11 bases from J; bases unmatched to any gene: 13. This CDR3 is CASSALAEVNEQYF. Here the CDR3 DNA reads TGTGCCAGCAGTGCTCTAGCGGAGGTCAATGAGCAGTACTTC.

CDR3 sequence reads: CASGVAGAGNEQFF. In nucleotides, the CDR3 is TGTGCCAGCGGGGTAGCGGGAGCTGGCAATGAGCAGTTCTTC. V gene TRBV6-1 combines with J gene TRBJ2-1; 9 positions agree with TRBD2. From germline, CDR1 is MNHNS and CDR2 SASEGT. The V gene end was trimmed by 8 bases and the J gene end by 6 bases; junction bases not matched to a gene: 8. This CDR3 comprises 14 residues.

This clonotype was observed once. The chain employs TRBV4-1 and TRBJ2-3, with a possible D match to TRBD2 (5 bases). Between the trimmed V and J ends, which lost 3 bases and 2 bases, there was a span of 12 bases. Germline V lookup: CDR1 MGHRA, CDR2 YSYEKL. The CDR3 is made up of 15 amino acids. CDR3 region: CASSHPGRHTDTQYF. The CDR3 region has the DNA TGCGCCAGCAGCCACCCGGGAAGGCACACAGATACGCAGTATTTT.

J is TRBJ1-1 and V is TRBV10-3; tentative D call: TRBD1 (6 bases). V lost 2 bases and J 2 bases, leaving 12 bases between the germline ends. Germline V gives CDR1 ENHRY, CDR2 SYGVKD. This CDR3 has 15 residues. The CDR3, as DNA: TGTGCCATCAGTGAGGCGGGCAGGGGAAACACTGAAGCTTTCTTT. This codes for CAISEAGRGNTEAFF.

This clonotype appeared a single time. V and J are TRBV5-1 and TRBJ2-1; D may be TRBD2 (6 bases). Germline assignment: CDR1 SGHRS and CDR2 YFSETQ. CDR3 size: 13 residues. Trimming left V 2 bases short and J 8 bases short, with 11 bases between. CDR3 DNA sequence: TGCGCCAGCAGCTTCATGGGGGAGGATGAGCAGTTCTTC. Translated, it gives CASSFMGEDEQFF.

This CDR3 is CASTSQDLIIYGYTF. CDR3 DNA sequence: TGTGCCAGCACCTCTCAGGACCTCATAATCTATGGCTACACCTTC. V is TRBV6-1 and J is TRBJ1-2; D not resolved. The CDR3 loop spans 15 amino acids. Germline V lookup: CDR1 MNHNS, CDR2 SASEGT. The ends were cut back, 7 bases at V and 4 bases at J, with 19 bases in the middle.

The V and J genes are TRBV29-1 and TRBJ1-2; TRBD1 aligns across 7 bases. Per germline, CDR1 SQVTM and CDR2 ANQGSEA. The CDR3 spans 16 residues. Unmatched junction bases numbered 12, after V lost 1 base and J lost 4 bases. CDR3 amino acids: CSVEGLNGQEGYGYTF. In DNA form, the CDR3 reads TGCAGCGTTGAAGGCCTTAACGGACAGGAGGGCTATGGCTACACCTTC.

The genes are TRBV10-2 and TRBJ2-1, with D unclear. The V gene's germline CDR1 is WSHSY and CDR2 SAAADI. The length of the CDR3 is 17 residues. Trimming shortened V by 10 bases and J by 2 bases, and 24 bases separated the two germline ends. CDR3 in DNA: TGCGCCACCCATACCGTAGAAAGCCTACCTCCCTACAATGAGCAGTTCTTC. Translating gives CATHTVESLPPYNEQFF.

The chain links TRBV4-2 to TRBJ2-1; 9 bases align to TRBD1. Trimming removed 3 bases from V and 2 bases from J; junction bases left unmatched: 8. The germline V gene encodes CDR1 LGHNA and CDR2 YNFKEQ. The CDR3 extends over 17 amino acids. The CDR3 DNA is TGTGCCAGCAGCCATCTGGGACAGGGCGAACCCTACAATGAGCAGTTCTTC. Translated, it gives CASSHLGQGEPYNEQFF.

This clonotype appeared a few times. The V and J genes are TRBV2 and TRBJ2-1; D tentatively fits TRBD1 or TRBD2 (5 bases each). V lost 4 bases, J lost 6 bases, and 13 bases lay in between. The CDR3 extends over 14 amino acids. Germline values: CDR1 SNHLY, CDR2 FYNNEI. The CDR3 loop reads CASSADGAGNEQFF. The CDR3 DNA is TGTGCCAGCAGTGCTGACGGGGCGGGCAATGAGCAGTTCTTC.

The chain is built from TRBV20-1 and TRBJ2-7; 7 positions match TRBD1. V lost 4 bases, J lost 3 bases, and 9 bases stayed unmatched. Germline loops: CDR1 DFQATT, CDR2 SNEGSKA (reference sequence). The CDR3 totals 14 residues. As DNA, the CDR3 is TGCAGTGCTACCAAGGACAGGTTGAACTACGAGCAGTACTTC. It translates to CSATKDRLNYEQYF.

The chain uses TRBV20-1 and TRBJ2-1, with D uncertain. V was trimmed by 0 bases and J by 2 bases, leaving 14 bases between them. Per germline, CDR1 DFQATT and CDR2 SNEGSKA (reference sequence). This CDR3 is built from 16 residues. The CDR3 loop reads CSARDPTLEPYNEQFF. The CDR3 region has the DNA TGCAGTGCTAGAGATCCCACATTAGAACCCTACAATGAGCAGTTCTTC.

A word on this clonotype: Its ends do not fully match the called genes, so a read error is possible. The chain uses TRBV4-1 and TRBJ1-1; perhaps TRBD1 as D (5 bases). CDR3 length: 13 residues. Germline V gene data show CDR1 as MGHRA and CDR2 as YSYEKL. CDR3 DNA: TGCACCAGCACCGGGACTAGGGACACTGAAGCTTTCTTT. Its translation is CTSTGTRDTEAFF.

This clonotype was found a few times. V usage is TRBV7-2 and J usage is TRBJ1-2; the match to TRBD1 covers 9 bases. Germline CDR1 and CDR2: SGHTA and FQGNSA. This CDR3 contains 14 residues. Trimming removed 3 bases from V and 8 bases from J; junction bases left unmatched: 7. The DNA of the CDR3 is TGTGCCAGCAGCTTCCCGGGACAGGGTTGGGGCTACACCTTC. Translation gives CASSFPGQGWGYTF.

J is TRBJ2-3 and V is TRBV3-1; 11 bases align to TRBD2. Unmatched junction bases numbered 5, after V lost 8 bases and J lost 4 bases. The CDR3 runs to 14 residues. Germline V CDR1 and CDR2: LGHDT, YNNKEL (reference sequence). CDR3 amino acids: CASLTSGSPDTQYF. The CDR3 nucleotides read TGTGCCAGCCTAACTAGCGGGAGCCCAGATACGCAGTATTTT.

This chain uses TRBV6-2 or TRBV6-3 with TRBJ2-3; D tentatively reads TRBD1 or TRBD2 (5 bases each). The ends were cut back, 5 bases at V and 4 bases at J, with 16 bases in the middle. This CDR3 region has 15 residues. Germline V gives CDR1 MNHEY, CDR2 SVGEGT. CDR3 protein: CASSPGTRFPDTQYF. The CDR3 DNA is TGTGCCAGCAGTCCCGGGACGCGGTTTCCAGATACGCAGTATTTT.

The chain combines TRBV12-3 or TRBV12-4 with TRBJ2-1; 11 positions match TRBD2. This CDR3 region has 17 residues. J lost 6 bases, V lost 6 bases, and 13 bases had no gene match. CDR3 nucleotides: TGTGCCAGCAGCAACTTACTAGCGGGAGCTGGGAGCAATGAGCAGTTCTTC. Residues: CASSNLLAGAGSNEQFF.

The gene calls are TRBV20-1 and TRBJ1-1, with D maybe TRBD1 (5 bases). CDR1 is DFQATT, CDR2 SNEGSKA, per germline (reference sequence). CDR3 length: 15 amino acids. Trimming left V 0 bases short and J 10 bases short, with 21 bases between. The CDR3 DNA sequence: TGCAGTGCTAGAGACGGCGACCGGGGCGCTTGGAGAGCTTTCTTT. Translating gives CSARDGDRGAWRAFF.

CDR3 residues: CSARKSGRNDYEQYF. DNA of the CDR3: TGCAGTGCTAGAAAATCGGGGAGGAACGACTACGAGCAGTACTTC. The chain has TRBV20-1 and TRBJ2-7; TRBD2 might be the D (6 bases). Trimming removed 2 bases from V and 3 bases from J, with 17 bases in between. In germline, CDR1 is DFQATT, CDR2 SNEGSKA (reference sequence). The CDR3 spans 15 residues.

On this clonotype itself: Likely a read error: the CDR3 ends without its conserved phenylalanine or tryptophan. V gene TRBV28 combines with J gene TRBJ2-1; weak D call: TRBD1 (6 bases). This CDR3 is built from 15 residues. Trimming removed 6 bases at V and 3 bases at J, with 15 bases between. CDR1 and CDR2 from the germline V gene are MDHEN and SYDVKM. The CDR3 DNA follows: TGTGCCAGCAGATACAGGGATCGAGGCTACAATGAGCAGTTCCTC. Its protein product is CASRYRDRGYNEQFL.

The chain has TRBV5-1 and TRBJ2-5; 9 nucleotides match TRBD2. The trim removed 2 bases at V and 11 bases at J, leaving 16 bases unmatched. This CDR3 has 16 amino acids. CDR1 and CDR2 from the germline V gene are SGHRS and YFSETQ. The CDR3 spells CASSFHSGRGDNEQYF. CDR3 nucleotide sequence: TGCGCCAGCAGCTTCCATAGCGGGAGAGGGGACAATGAGCAGTACTTC.

This chain uses TRBV20-1 with TRBJ2-7, with D possibly being TRBD2 (5 bases). The CDR3 extends over 14 amino acids. CDR1 is DFQATT, CDR2 SNEGSKA, per germline (reference sequence). Trimming removed 0 bases from V and 4 bases from J, with 13 bases in between. CDR3 in DNA: TGCAGTGCTAGAGATAGTAACGCGGGTTACGAGCAGTACTTC. It is translated as CSARDSNAGYEQYF.

This chain joins TRBV4-3 and TRBJ2-3, with a tentative D call TRBD1 (5 bases). Trimming shortened V by 0 bases and J by 3 bases, and 19 bases separated the two germline ends. In germline, CDR1 is LGHNA, CDR2 YSLEER. CDR3 length: 18 amino acids. The chain's CDR3 is CASSQDSTPDIWTDTQYF. In DNA form, the CDR3 reads TGCGCCAGCAGCCAAGATTCGACCCCGGACATATGGACAGATACGCAGTATTTT.